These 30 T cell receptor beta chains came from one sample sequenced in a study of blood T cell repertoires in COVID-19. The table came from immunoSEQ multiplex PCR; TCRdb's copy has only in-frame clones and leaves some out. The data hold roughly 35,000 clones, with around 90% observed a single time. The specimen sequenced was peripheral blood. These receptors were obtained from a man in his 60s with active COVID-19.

CDR3: CASSDNPGMSPLHF. The CDR3 nucleotides are TGTGCCAGCAGTGATAACCCAGGAATGTCACCCCTCCACTTT. The chain recombines TRBV2 with TRBJ1-6, with D unclear. Germline V gene sequence: CDR1 SNHLY, CDR2 FYNNEI. Trimming removed 3 bases at V and 10 bases at J, with 13 bases between. This CDR3 contains 14 residues.

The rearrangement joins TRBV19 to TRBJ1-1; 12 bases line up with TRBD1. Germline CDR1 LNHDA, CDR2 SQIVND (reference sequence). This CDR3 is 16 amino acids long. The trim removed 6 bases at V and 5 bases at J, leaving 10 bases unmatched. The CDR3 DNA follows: TGTGCCAGTAGGGCCGGGGACAGGGGGCAAGGGACTGAAGCTTTCTTT. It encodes CASRAGDRGQGTEAFF.

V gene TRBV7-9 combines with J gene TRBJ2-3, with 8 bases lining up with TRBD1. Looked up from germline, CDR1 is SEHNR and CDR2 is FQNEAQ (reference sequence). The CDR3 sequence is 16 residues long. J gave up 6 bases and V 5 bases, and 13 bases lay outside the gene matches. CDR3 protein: CASSPRWWQGADTQYF. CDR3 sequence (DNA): TGTGCCAGCAGCCCTAGGTGGTGGCAGGGGGCTGATACGCAGTATTTT.

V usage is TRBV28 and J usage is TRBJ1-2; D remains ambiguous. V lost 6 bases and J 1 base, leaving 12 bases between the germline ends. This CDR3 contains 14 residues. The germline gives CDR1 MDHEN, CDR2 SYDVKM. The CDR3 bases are TGTGCCAGCAGCCAGGACGGACTTAACTATGGCTACACCTTC. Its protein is CASSQDGLNYGYTF.

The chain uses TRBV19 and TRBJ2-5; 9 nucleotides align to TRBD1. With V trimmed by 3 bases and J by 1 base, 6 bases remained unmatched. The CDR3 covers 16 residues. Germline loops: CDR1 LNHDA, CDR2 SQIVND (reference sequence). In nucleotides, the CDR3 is TGTGCCAGTAGTATGATTCTGGGACAGGGCCAAGAGACCCAGTACTTC. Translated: CASSMILGQGQETQYF.

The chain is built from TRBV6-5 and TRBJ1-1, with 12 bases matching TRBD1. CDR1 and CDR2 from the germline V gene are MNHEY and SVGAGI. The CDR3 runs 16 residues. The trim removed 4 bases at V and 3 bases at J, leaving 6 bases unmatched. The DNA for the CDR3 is TGTGCCAGCAGTTTGGGACAGGGGGCGGGGGACACTGAAGCTTTCTTT. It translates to CASSLGQGAGDTEAFF.

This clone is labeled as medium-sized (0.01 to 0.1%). The CDR3 protein is CASSLLYYEQYF. In DNA form, the CDR3 reads TGTGCCAGCAGCTTATTATACTACGAGCAGTACTTC. The V call is TRBV7-9, the J call TRBJ2-7; no clear D gene. V lost 2 bases, J lost 3 bases, and 5 bases lay in between. Germline V lookup: CDR1 SEHNR, CDR2 FQNEAQ (reference sequence). CDR3 length: 12 amino acids.

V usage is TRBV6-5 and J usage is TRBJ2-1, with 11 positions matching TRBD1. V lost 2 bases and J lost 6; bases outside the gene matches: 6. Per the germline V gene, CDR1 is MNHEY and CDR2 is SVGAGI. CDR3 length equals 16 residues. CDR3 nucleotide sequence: TGTGCCAGCAGTTACAGGACAGGGGGCGCGGCCAATGAGCAGTTCTTC. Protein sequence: CASSYRTGGAANEQFF.

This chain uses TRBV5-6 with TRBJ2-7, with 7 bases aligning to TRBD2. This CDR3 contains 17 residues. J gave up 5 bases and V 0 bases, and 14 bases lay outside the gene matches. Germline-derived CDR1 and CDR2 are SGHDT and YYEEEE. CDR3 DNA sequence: TGTGCCAGCAGCTTGGTAGAATTAGCGGGTCCCCGGGACGAGCAGTACTTC. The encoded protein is CASSLVELAGPRDEQYF.

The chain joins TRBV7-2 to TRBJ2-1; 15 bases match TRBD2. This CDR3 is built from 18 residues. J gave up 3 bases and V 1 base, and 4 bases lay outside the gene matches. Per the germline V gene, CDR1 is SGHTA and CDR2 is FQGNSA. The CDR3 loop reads CASSLEGTSGRFYNEQFF. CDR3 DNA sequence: TGTGCCAGCAGCTTAGAGGGGACTAGCGGGAGGTTCTACAATGAGCAGTTCTTC.

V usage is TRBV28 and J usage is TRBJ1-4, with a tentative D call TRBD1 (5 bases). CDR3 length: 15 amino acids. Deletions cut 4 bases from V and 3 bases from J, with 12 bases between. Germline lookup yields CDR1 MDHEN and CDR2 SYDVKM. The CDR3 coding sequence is TGTGCCAGCAGTTCGGGGGGTCCGGCTAATGAAAAACTGTTTTTT. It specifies CASSSGGPANEKLFF.

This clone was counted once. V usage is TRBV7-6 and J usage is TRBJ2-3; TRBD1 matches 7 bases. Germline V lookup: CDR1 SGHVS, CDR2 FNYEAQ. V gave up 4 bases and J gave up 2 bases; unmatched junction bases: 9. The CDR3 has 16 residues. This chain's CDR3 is CASSSTWTGDTDTQYF. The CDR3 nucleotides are TGTGCCAGCAGCTCAACCTGGACAGGCGACACAGATACGCAGTATTTT.

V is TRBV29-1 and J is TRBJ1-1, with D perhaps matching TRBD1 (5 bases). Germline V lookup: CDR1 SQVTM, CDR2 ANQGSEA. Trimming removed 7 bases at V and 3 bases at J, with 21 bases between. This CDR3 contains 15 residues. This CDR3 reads CSAAPRAGLYTEAFF. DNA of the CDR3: TGCAGCGCCGCTCCGAGGGCGGGGCTGTACACTGAAGCTTTCTTT.

Written as DNA, the CDR3 is TGTGCCAGCAGCTTTTTTACAGGGTGGGAGACCCAGTACTTC. This sequence encodes CASSFFTGWETQYF. The rearrangement uses TRBV7-9 and TRBJ2-5, with a tentative D call TRBD1 (6 bases). Germline assignment: CDR1 SEHNR and CDR2 FQNEAQ (reference sequence). The CDR3 loop spans 14 amino acids. Trimming left V 3 bases short and J 5 bases short, with 13 bases between.

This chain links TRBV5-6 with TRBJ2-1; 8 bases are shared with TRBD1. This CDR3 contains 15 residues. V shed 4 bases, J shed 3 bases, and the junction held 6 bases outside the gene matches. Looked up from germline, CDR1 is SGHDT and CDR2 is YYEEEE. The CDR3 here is CASSPWTGSYNEQFF. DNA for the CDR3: TGTGCCAGCAGCCCCTGGACAGGGAGCTACAATGAGCAGTTCTTC.

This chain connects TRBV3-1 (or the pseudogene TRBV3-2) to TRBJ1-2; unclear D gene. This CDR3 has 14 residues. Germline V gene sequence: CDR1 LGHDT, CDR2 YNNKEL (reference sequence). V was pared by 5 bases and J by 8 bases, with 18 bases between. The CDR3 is CASSKDGEGLGYTF. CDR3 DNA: TGTGCCAGCAGCAAGGACGGGGAAGGGCTAGGCTACACCTTC.

CDR3 sequence (DNA): TGTGCCAGCAAAAAAGGACAGTACACCGGGGAGCTGTTTTTT. The encoded protein is CASKKGQYTGELFF. The chain employs TRBV28 and TRBJ2-2; perhaps TRBD1 as D (6 bases). The CDR3 totals 14 residues. V was trimmed by 7 bases and J by 3 bases, leaving 12 bases between them. CDR1 and CDR2 (germline): MDHEN, SYDVKM.

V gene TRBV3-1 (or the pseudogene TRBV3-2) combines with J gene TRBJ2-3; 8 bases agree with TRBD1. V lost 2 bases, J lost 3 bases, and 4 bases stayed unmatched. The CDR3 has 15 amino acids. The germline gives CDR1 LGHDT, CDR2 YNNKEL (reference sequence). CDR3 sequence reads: CASSQTRTGTDTQYF. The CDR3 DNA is TGTGCCAGCAGCCAAACGAGGACAGGGACAGATACGCAGTATTTT.

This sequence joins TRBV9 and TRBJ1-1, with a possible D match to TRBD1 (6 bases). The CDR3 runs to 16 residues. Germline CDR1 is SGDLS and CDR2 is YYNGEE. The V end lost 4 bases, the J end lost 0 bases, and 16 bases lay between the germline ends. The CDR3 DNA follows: TGTGCCAGCAGCCCCGTAGGGGGGGTCATGAACACTGAAGCTTTCTTT. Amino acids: CASSPVGGVMNTEAFF.

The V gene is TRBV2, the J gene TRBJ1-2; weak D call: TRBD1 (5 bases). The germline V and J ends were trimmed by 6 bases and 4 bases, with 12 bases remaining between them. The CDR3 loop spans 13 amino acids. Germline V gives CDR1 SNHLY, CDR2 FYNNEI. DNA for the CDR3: TGTGCCAGCAGAGCAGGGTTTACCTATGGCTACACCTTC. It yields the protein CASRAGFTYGYTF.

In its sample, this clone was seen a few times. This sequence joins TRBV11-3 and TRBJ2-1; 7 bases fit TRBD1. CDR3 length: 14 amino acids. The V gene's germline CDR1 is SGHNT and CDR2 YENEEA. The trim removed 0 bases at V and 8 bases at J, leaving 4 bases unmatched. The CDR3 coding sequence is TGTGCCAGCAGCTTAGAAACAGGGGTGGATGAGCAGTTCTTC. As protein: CASSLETGVDEQFF.

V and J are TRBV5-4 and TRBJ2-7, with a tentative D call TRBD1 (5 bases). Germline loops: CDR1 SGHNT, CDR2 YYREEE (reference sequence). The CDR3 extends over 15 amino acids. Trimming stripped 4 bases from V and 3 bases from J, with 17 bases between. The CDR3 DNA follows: TGTGCCAGCAGCCCCAGATTCAGGGAAGGCTACGAGCAGTACTTC. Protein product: CASSPRFREGYEQYF.

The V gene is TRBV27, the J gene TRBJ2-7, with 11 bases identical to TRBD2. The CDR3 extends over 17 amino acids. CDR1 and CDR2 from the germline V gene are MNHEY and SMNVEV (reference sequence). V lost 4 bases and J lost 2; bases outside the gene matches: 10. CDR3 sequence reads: CASSSPVLAGGAYEQYF. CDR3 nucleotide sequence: TGTGCCAGCAGTTCCCCCGTTCTAGCGGGAGGCGCCTACGAGCAGTACTTC.

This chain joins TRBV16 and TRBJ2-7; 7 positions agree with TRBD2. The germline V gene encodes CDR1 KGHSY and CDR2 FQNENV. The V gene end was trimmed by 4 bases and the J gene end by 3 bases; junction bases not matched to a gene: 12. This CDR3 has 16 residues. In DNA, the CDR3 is TGTGCCAGCAGCCCAGAGGGGAGGGGCAAGGGCTACGAGCAGTACTTC. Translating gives CASSPEGRGKGYEQYF.

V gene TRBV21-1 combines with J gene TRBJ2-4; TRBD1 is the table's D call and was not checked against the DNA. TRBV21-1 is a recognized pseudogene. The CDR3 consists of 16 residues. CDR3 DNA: TGTGCCAGCAGCAATCAGGGGGCGATAGCCAAAAACATTCAGTACTTC. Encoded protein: CASSNQGAIAKNIQYF.

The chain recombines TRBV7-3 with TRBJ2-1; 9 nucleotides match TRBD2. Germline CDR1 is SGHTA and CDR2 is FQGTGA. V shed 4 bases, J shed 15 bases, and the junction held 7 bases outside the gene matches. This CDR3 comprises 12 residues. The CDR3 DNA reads TGTGCCAGCAGCTCCATAGCGGGGGCACGGTTCTTC. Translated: CASSSIAGARFF.

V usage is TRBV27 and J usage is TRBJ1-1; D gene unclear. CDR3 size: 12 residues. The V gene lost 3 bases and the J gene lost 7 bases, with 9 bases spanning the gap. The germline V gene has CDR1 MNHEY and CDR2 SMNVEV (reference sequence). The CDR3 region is CASSFRGIEAFF. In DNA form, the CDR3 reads TGTGCCAGCAGTTTCCGGGGTATTGAAGCTTTCTTT.

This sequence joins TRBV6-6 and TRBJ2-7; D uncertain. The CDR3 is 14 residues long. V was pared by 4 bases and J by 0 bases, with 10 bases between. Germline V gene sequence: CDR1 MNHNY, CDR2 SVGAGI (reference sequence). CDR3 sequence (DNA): TGTGCCAGCAGTTCGACTTTGAGCTCCTACGAGCAGTACTTC. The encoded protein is CASSSTLSSYEQYF.

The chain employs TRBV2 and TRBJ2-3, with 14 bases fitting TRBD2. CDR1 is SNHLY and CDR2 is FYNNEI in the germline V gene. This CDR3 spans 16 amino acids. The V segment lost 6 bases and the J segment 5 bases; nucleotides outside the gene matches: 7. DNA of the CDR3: TGTGCCAGCAGCTTAGGGACTAGCGGGAGAGGAGATACGCAGTATTTT. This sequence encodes CASSLGTSGRGDTQYF.

This CDR3 is CASSLDSASTDTQYF. CDR3 sequence (DNA): TGTGCCAGCAGTCTGGACTCTGCTAGCACAGATACGCAGTATTTT. The chain carries TRBV2 and TRBJ2-3; TRBD2 might be the D (5 bases). The CDR3 covers 15 residues. Germline V gene sequence: CDR1 SNHLY, CDR2 FYNNEI. V was trimmed by 5 bases and J by 0 bases, leaving 12 bases between them. Variable domain in full (rest from reference TRBV2 and TRBJ2-3): EPEVTQTPSHQVTQMGQEVILRCVPISNHLYFYWYRQILGQKVEFLVSFYNNEISEKSEIFDDQFSVERPDGSNFTLKIRSTKLEDSAMYFCASSLDSASTDTQYFGPGTRLTVL.